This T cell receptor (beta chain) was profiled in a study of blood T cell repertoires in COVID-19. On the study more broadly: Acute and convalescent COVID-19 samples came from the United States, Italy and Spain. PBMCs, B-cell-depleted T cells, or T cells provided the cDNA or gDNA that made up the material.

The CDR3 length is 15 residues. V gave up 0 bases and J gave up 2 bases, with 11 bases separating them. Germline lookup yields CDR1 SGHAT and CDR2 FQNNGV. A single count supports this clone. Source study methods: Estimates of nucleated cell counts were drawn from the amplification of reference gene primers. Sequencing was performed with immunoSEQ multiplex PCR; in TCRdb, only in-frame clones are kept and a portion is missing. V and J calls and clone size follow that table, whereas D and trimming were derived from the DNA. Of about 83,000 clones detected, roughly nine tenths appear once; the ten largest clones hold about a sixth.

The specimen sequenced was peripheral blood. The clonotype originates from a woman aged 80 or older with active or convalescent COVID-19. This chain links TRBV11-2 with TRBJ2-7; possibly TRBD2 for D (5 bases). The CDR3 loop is CASSLDEGATYEQYF. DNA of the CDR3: TGTGCCAGCAGCTTAGACGAGGGCGCTACCTACGAGCAGTACTTC.